The clone carrying this TCR beta chain was seen only a few times. From around 440 ng of RNA, a library with molecular barcoded alpha/delta and beta/gamma adaptors was made. One entry per CDR3 protein, called by TCRdb with MiXCR from the reads. The repertoire holds around 140,000 distinct CDR3 sequences, with about 13% as singletons. This sample stems from a study of read filtering for tumor transcriptome and immune sequencing. Study-wide background: By R-ISS, stages I, II and III held 8, 16 and 7 patients. RNA-seq yielded only roughly 75 to 1273 TCR reads, IR-seq about 3.5 to 10.27 million.

The receptor was derived from a donor at least 40 years old with multiple myeloma. Sample: a population of CD138-negative cells sorted from bone marrow.

The CDR3, as DNA: TGCGCCAGCAGAATACAGCCGGAAACTTCCTACGAGCAGTACTTC. This codes for CASRIQPETSYEQYF. This sequence joins TRBV5-1 and TRBJ2-7; D unresolved. V was shortened by 5 bases and J by 1 base, with 16 bases between the two germline ends. The CDR3 has 15 amino acids. Germline-derived CDR1 and CDR2 are SGHRS and YFSETQ.